This T cell receptor (beta chain) was documented in a study of blood T cell repertoires in COVID-19. Study-level background: Whether acute or convalescent, the COVID-19 samples came from the United States, Italy and Spain. PBMCs, B-cell-depleted T cells, or T cells were the source of the cDNA or gDNA that made up the material.

As handled by the study authors: It was from reference gene primer amplification that nucleated cell counts were estimated. Clones were sequenced by immunoSEQ multiplex PCR, and TCRdb holds only the in-frame ones, with some missing. V and J calls plus clone size are reproduced from that table; the DNA served to infer D and trimming. Here the sample spans over 150,000 clones, approximately 88% being singletons. Seattle patients were enrolled while actively infected and followed longitudinally. There are 17 residues in the CDR3. Germline lookup yields CDR1 SGHAT and CDR2 FQNNGV. The V and J ends lost 5 bases and 2 bases respectively, with 19 bases between them.

The sample was peripheral blood. The origin of this receptor is a woman aged 35 to 49 with COVID-19, enrolled during active disease. The V call is TRBV11-2, the J call TRBJ2-1; maybe TRBD2 (5 bases). The CDR3 coding sequence is TGTGCCAGCAGCCGAGAACTTGACTACCCTACCTACAATGAGCAGTTCTTC. This sequence encodes CASSRELDYPTYNEQFF.